Below are 5 T cell receptor beta chains sequenced from a single sample in a study of OX40 agonist ivuxolimab in advanced cancers. Method: immunoSEQ multiplex PCR; TCRdb's copy keeps in-frame clones and lacks some. The profile covers approximately 44,000 clones, with around 93% appearing a single time and less than 30% taken by the ten largest. The material was CD4+ or CD8+ T cells sorted from blood, obtained in a trial of the OX40 agonist ivuxolimab. Every receptor here comes from an adult with an advanced solid tumor such as melanoma, head and neck, liver or kidney cancer.

The count of this clone is one. The rearrangement joins TRBV28 to TRBJ1-4; 8 positions match TRBD1. The germline V gene has CDR1 MDHEN and CDR2 SYDVKM. V lost 8 bases to trimming and J lost 7 bases; unmatched junction nucleotides: 15. The CDR3 loop spans 16 amino acids. CDR3 protein: CASCGSGGAGCEKLFF. CDR3 nucleotides: TGTGCCAGCTGTGGTTCAGGGGGCGCGGGGTGTGAAAAACTGTTTTTT.

The rearrangement joins TRBV18 to TRBJ1-2; D gene uncertain. The CDR3 contains 16 residues. Germline V gene lookup returns CDR1 KGHSH and CDR2 LQKENI. V gave up 2 bases and J gave up 4 bases, with 17 bases separating them. The CDR3 here is CASSPGPIDPVYGYTF. The CDR3 DNA sequence: TGTGCCAGCTCACCAGGTCCGATCGACCCGGTCTATGGCTACACCTTC.

This chain connects TRBV7-9 to TRBJ2-5, with TRBD2 as a possible D gene (6 bases). The V end was cut by 7 bases, the J end by 4 bases, with 16 bases between. Germline CDR1 is SEHNR and CDR2 is FQNEAQ (reference sequence). This CDR3 region has 14 residues. The DNA for the CDR3 is TGTGCCAGCACCCCCCGGGACTTCAGAGAGACCCAGTACTTC. Residues: CASTPRDFRETQYF.

This chain links TRBV5-6 with TRBJ2-1; D is undetermined. V was cut by 1 base and J by 1 base, with 6 bases left in between. The CDR3 covers 14 residues. The germline V gene encodes CDR1 SGHDT and CDR2 YYEEEE. CDR3 sequence: CASSLPASYNEQFF. Written as DNA, the CDR3 is TGTGCCAGCAGCTTGCCTGCATCCTACAATGAGCAGTTCTTC.

The chain is built from TRBV7-3 and TRBJ1-4; D is uncertain. Germline values: CDR1 SGHTA, CDR2 FQGTGA. V lost 5 bases to trimming and J lost 5 bases, with 6 bases between them. The CDR3 contains 12 residues. Written as DNA, the CDR3 is TGTGCCAGCAGCCCCTCAAATGAAAAACTGTTTTTT. This codes for CASSPSNEKLFF. Full variable domain (outside the CDR3, taken from reference TRBV7-3 and TRBJ1-4): GAGVSQTPSNKVTEKGKYVELRCDPISGHTALYWYRQSLGQGPEFLIYFQGTGAADDSGLPNDRFFAVRPEGSVSTLKIQRTERGDSAVYLCASSPSNEKLFFGSGTQLSVL.